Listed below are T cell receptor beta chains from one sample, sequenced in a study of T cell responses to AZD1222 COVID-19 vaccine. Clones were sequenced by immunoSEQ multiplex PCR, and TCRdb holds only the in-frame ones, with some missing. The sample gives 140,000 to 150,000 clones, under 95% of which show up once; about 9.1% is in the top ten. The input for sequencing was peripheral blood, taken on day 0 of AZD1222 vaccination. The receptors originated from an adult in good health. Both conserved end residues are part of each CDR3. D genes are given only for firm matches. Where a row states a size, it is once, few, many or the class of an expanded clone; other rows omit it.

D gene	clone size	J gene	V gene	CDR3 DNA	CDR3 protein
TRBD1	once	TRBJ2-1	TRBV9	TGTGCCAGCAGCGTACAGCCGGCAGGGGGCTTCTATGAGCAGTTCTTC	CASSVQPAGGFYEQFF
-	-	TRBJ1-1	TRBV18	TGTGCCAGCTCACCACCGAGCGTGAACACTGAAGCTTTCTTT	CASSPPSVNTEAFF
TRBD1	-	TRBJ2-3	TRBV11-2	TGTGCCAGCAGCTTAGGTCAGGGGGCTGGTACCGATACGCAGTATTTT	CASSLGQGAGTDTQYF
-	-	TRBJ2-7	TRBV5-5	TGTGCCAGCAGCTTTGATCTAGCTGAGGGGTACTTC	CASSFDLAEGYF
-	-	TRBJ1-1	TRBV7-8	TGTGCCAGCAGCTCCCTGGGGGGAGGCCCGGACACTGAAGCTTTCTTT	CASSSLGGGPDTEAFF
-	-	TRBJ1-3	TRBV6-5	TGTGCCAGCAGTTTGGGAGGGGTTGGAAACACCATATATTTT	CASSLGGVGNTIYF
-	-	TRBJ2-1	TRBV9	TGTGCCAGCAGCGTATCTGGGAGCCCTTACAATGAGCAGTTCTTC	CASSVSGSPYNEQFF
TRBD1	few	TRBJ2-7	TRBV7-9	TGTGCCAGCAGCTTAGCTGGACAGGGGGCGTTGTACGAGCAGTACTTC	CASSLAGQGALYEQYF
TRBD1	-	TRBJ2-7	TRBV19	TGTGCCAGTAGTATTCAGGGGGCTTCCTACGAGCAGTACTTC	CASSIQGASYEQYF
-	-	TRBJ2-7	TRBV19	TGTGCCACCGGTGACATCTACGAGCAGTACTTC	CATGDIYEQYF
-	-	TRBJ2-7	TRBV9	TGTGCCAGCAGCCTAGCGCCGGACGTCCGCTCCTACGAGCAGTACTTC	CASSLAPDVRSYEQYF
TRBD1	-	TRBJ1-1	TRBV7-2	TGTGCCAGCAGCTTAGGGTACAGGGGGCTAAATCGGGTTGAAGCTTTCTTT	CASSLGYRGLNRVEAFF
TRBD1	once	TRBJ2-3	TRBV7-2	TGTGCCAGCAGCGACAGGGGTGGGGATACGCAGTATTTT	CASSDRGGDTQYF
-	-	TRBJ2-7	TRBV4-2	TGTGCCAGCAGCCAAGAAAATCTGGGCAACGAGCAGTACTTC	CASSQENLGNEQYF
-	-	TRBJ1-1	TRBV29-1	TGCAGCGTTGAAGATCCGGTGAACACTGAAGCTTTCTTT	CSVEDPVNTEAFF
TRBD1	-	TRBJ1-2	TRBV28	TGTGCCAGCAGTGTTGACAGGGGGAACTATGGCTACACCTTC	CASSVDRGNYGYTF
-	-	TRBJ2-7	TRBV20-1	TGCAGTGCCAGTACAGGACTGAGCTACGAGCAGTACTTC	CSASTGLSYEQYF
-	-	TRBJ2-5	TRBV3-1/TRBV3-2	TGTGCCAGCAGCAAAGGGATGGCGGAGACCCAGTACTTC	CASSKGMAETQYF
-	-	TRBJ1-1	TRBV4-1	TGCGCCAGCAGCGGGATGAACACTGAAGCTTTCTTT	CASSGMNTEAFF
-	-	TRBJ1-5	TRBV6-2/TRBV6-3	TGTGCCAGCAGTTACGGCCGGAATCAGCCCCAGCATTTT	CASSYGRNQPQHF
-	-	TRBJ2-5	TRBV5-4	TGTGCCAGCAGCTTGGCCTCGGGCTACCAAGAGACCCAGTACTTC	CASSLASGYQETQYF
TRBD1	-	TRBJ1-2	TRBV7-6	TGTGCCAGCAGCTTGCACCCCAGGGGGCGACTCCGCTATGGCTACACCTTC	CASSLHPRGRLRYGYTF
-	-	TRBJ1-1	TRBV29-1	TGCAGCGTTGAAGTTGGTGCGTCGATTGGGGGCGAAGCTTTCTTT	CSVEVGASIGGEAFF
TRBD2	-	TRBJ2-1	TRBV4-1	TGCGCCAGCAGCCAGGAACCCGGGACTAGCACCTACAATGAGCAGTTCTTC	CASSQEPGTSTYNEQFF
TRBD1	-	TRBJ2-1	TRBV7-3	TGTGCCAGCAGCCTGGGACAGGGAAGATTGAATGAGCAGTTCTTC	CASSLGQGRLNEQFF
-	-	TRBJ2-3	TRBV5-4	TGTGCCAGCAGCCCTACAGGTGTTTCGCAGTATTTT	CASSPTGVSQYF